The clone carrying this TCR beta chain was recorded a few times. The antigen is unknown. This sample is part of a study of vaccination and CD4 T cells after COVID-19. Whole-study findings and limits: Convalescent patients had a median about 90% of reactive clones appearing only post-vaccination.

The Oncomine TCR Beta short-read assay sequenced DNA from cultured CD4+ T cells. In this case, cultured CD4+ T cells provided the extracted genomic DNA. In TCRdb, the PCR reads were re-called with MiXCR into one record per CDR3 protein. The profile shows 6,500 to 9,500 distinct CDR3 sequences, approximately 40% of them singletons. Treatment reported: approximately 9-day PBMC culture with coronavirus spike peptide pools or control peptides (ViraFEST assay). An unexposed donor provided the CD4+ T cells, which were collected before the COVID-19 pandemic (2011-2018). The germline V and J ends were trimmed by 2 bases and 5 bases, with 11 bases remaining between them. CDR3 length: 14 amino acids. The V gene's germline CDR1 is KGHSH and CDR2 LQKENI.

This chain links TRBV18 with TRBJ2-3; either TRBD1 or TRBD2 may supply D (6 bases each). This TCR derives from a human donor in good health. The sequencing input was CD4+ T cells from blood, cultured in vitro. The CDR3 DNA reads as TGTGCCAGCTCACCAAGGACAGCGGGAGATACGCAGTATTTT. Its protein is CASSPRTAGDTQYF.